These 3 T cell receptor beta chains were all obtained from the same sample, sequenced in a study of blood T cell repertoires in COVID-19. Here immunoSEQ multiplex PCR was the method, and the copy in TCRdb shows in-frame clones only, minus some. The sample lists around 390,000 clones, around 87% occurring once. The sequenced material came from PBMCs or T cells enriched from blood (not recorded which). These receptors were collected from a woman aged 45-59 years who had recovered from COVID-19.

The rearrangement uses TRBV7-8 and TRBJ2-2, with D possibly matching TRBD1 (6 bases). CDR3 length equals 18 residues. Trimming left V 4 bases short and J 4 bases short, with 22 bases between. Germline V gene lookup returns CDR1 SGHVS and CDR2 FQNEAQ. The CDR3 reads CASSSTPWTVQTTGELFF. DNA of the CDR3: TGTGCCAGCAGCTCGACCCCTTGGACAGTACAAACCACCGGGGAGCTGTTTTTT.

The V and J genes are TRBV9 and TRBJ1-4, with 7 bases identical to TRBD1. J lost 0 bases, V lost 3 bases, and 11 bases had no gene match. This CDR3 is built from 18 residues. CDR1 is SGDLS and CDR2 is YYNGEE in the germline V gene. This CDR3 reads CASSAETGFPTTNEKLFF. The CDR3 bases are TGTGCCAGCAGCGCCGAGACAGGGTTCCCGACAACTAATGAAAAACTGTTTTTT. Combining the CDR3 with reference TRBV9 and TRBJ1-4 gives the whole variable domain DSGVTQTPKHLITATGQRVTLRCSPRSGDLSVYWYQQSLDQGLQFLIQYYNGEERAKGNILERFSAQQFPDLHSELNLSSLELGDSALYFCASSAETGFPTTNEKLFFGSGTQLSVL.

The V and J genes are TRBV28 and TRBJ2-3; D is possibly TRBD2 (6 bases). Per germline, CDR1 MDHEN and CDR2 SYDVKM. The CDR3 contains 17 residues. V was clipped by 3 bases and J by 2 bases, with 18 bases between them. As DNA, the CDR3 is TGTGCCAGCAGTTTTGGAGGCGTAGCGGAAAACACAGATACGCAGTATTTT. Amino acid sequence: CASSFGGVAENTDTQYF.